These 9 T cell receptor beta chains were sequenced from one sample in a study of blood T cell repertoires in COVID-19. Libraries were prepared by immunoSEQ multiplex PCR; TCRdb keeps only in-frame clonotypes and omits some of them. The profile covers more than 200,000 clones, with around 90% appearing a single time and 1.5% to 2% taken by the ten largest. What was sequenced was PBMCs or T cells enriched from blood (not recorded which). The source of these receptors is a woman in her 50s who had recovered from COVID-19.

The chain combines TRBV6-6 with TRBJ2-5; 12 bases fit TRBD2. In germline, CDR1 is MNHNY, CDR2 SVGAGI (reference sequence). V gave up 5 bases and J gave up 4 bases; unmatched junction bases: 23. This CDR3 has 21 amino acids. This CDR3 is CASSLTIVWASGRAGGETQYF. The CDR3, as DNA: TGTGCCAGCAGTCTCACGATCGTCTGGGCTAGCGGGAGGGCCGGGGGAGAGACCCAGTACTTC.

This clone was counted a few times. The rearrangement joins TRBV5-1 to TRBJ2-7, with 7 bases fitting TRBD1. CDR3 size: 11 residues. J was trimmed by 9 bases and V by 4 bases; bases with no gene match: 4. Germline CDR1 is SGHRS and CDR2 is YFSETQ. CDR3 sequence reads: CASSTTGTQYF. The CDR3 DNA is TGCGCCAGCAGCACGACAGGGACGCAGTACTTC.

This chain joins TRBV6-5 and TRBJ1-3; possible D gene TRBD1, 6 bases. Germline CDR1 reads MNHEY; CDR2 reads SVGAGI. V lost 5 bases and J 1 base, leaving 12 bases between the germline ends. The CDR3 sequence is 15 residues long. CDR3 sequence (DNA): TGTGCCAGCAGTCCCCGGACAGTATCTGGAAACACCATATATTTT. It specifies CASSPRTVSGNTIYF.

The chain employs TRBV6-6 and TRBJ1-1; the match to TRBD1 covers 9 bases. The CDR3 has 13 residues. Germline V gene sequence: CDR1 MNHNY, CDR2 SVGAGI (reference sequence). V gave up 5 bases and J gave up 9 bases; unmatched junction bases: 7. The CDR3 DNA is TGTGCCAGCAGTACGTACAGGGGGCCGAAAGCTTTCTTT. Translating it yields CASSTYRGPKAFF.

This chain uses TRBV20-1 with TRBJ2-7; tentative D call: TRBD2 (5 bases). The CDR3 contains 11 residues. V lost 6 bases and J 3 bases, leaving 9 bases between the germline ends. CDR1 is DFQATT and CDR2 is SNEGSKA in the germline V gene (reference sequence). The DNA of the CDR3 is TGCAGTGCCCTCCGGGACTACGAGCAGTACTTC. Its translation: CSALRDYEQYF.

CDR3 coding DNA: TGTGCCAGCTCACCTTTGAGGGAAGAGACCCAGTACTTC. Its protein is CASSPLREETQYF. The chain joins TRBV18 to TRBJ2-5; D might be TRBD2 (5 bases). Trimming removed 3 bases at V and 3 bases at J, with 8 bases between. CDR3 length: 13 residues. Germline CDR1 reads KGHSH; CDR2 reads LQKENI.

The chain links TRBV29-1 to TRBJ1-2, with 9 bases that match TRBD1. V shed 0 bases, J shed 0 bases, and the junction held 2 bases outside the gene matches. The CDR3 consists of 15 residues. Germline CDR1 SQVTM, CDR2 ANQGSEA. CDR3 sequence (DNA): TGCAGCGTTGAAGATCGGGACAGGGCTAACTATGGCTACACCTTC. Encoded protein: CSVEDRDRANYGYTF.

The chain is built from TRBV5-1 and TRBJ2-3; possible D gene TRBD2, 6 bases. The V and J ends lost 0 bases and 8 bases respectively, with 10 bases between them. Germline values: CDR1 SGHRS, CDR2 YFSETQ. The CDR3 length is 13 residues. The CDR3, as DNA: TGCGCCAGCAGCTTGGTGGAGGAGGGTACGCAGTATTTT. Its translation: CASSLVEEGTQYF.

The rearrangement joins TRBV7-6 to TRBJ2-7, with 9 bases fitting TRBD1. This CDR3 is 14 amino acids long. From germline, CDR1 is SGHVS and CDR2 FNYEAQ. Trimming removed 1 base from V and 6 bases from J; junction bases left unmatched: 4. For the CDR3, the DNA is TGTGCCAGCAGCTTAGGGACAGGGGCCATCGAGCAGTACTTC. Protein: CASSLGTGAIEQYF.